The 22 T cell receptor beta chains reported below all come from one sample, sequenced in a study of T cell changes during pregnancy in multiple sclerosis. Libraries were prepared by immunoSEQ multiplex PCR; TCRdb keeps only in-frame clonotypes and omits some of them. This sample has about 38,000 clones, with 92% found just once. Sequenced here: CD8+ T cells from peripheral blood mononuclear cells, sampled in the third trimester of pregnancy. These receptors all come from a female donor with multiple sclerosis, enrolled in a pregnancy study.

DNA for the CDR3: TGCGCCAGCAGCCAATCCTCCCGCGGCAATGAAAAACTGTTTTTT. Translating gives CASSQSSRGNEKLFF. The rearrangement links TRBV4-3 to TRBJ1-4; D not resolved. CDR3 size: 15 residues. Trimming took off 2 bases at V and 5 bases at J, with 12 bases between the two ends. CDR1 is LGHNA and CDR2 is YSLEER in the germline V gene.

The chain is built from TRBV28 and TRBJ2-1; 8 nucleotides line up with TRBD2. Germline V gene sequence: CDR1 MDHEN, CDR2 SYDVKM. The CDR3 contains 16 residues. V shed 3 bases, J shed 7 bases, and the junction held 11 bases outside the gene matches. For the CDR3, the DNA is TGTGCCAGCAGTTTTAACCCCCTTAAGCGGGGGAATGAGCAGTTCTTC. Its protein is CASSFNPLKRGNEQFF.

V gene TRBV7-3 combines with J gene TRBJ2-7; 8 nucleotides line up with TRBD2. CDR3 length equals 15 residues. Trimming at V came to 0 bases and at J to 6 bases, leaving 7 bases not matched to a gene. Germline lookup yields CDR1 SGHTA and CDR2 FQGTGA. The CDR3 loop reads CASSLTVTGTSEQYF. CDR3 bases: TGTGCCAGCAGCTTAACAGTTACCGGGACTAGCGAGCAGTACTTC.

V usage is TRBV18 and J usage is TRBJ2-1; 8 bases agree with TRBD1. Unmatched junction bases numbered 5, after V lost 4 bases and J lost 0 bases. The CDR3 covers 16 residues. Germline lookup yields CDR1 KGHSH and CDR2 LQKENI. As DNA, the CDR3 is TGTGCCAGCTCACTGGGGACAGGCAACTCCTACAATGAGCAGTTCTTC. Its translation is CASSLGTGNSYNEQFF.

V gene TRBV7-3 combines with J gene TRBJ2-2, with D perhaps TRBD2 (6 bases). This CDR3 is built from 16 residues. Germline CDR1 SGHTA, CDR2 FQGTGA. Between the trimmed V and J ends, which lost 1 base and 1 base, there was a span of 10 bases. The CDR3 coding sequence is TGTGCCAGCAGCTTAATGCGGCGGGGGAACACCGGGGAGCTGTTTTTT. As protein: CASSLMRRGNTGELFF.

CDR3 DNA sequence: TGTGCCAGTAGTGCGGCTAGCGGGAGTGGCTACGAGCAGTACTTC. Amino acid sequence: CASSAASGSGYEQYF. The gene calls are TRBV19 and TRBJ2-7; 10 nucleotides align to TRBD2. Losses at the gene ends were 5 bases for V and 3 bases for J; bases not matched to a gene: 7. The CDR3 covers 15 residues. Germline V gene data show CDR1 as LNHDA and CDR2 as SQIVND (reference sequence).

This chain joins TRBV29-1 and TRBJ2-5; TRBD2 might be the D (6 bases). CDR3 length equals 13 residues. Germline values: CDR1 SQVTM, CDR2 ANQGSEA. Trimming took 2 bases from V and 3 from J, leaving 10 bases between them. In DNA, the CDR3 is TGCAGCGTTGAAAACTGGGGGGAAGAGACCCAGTACTTC. This translates into CSVENWGEETQYF.

CDR3 DNA: TGCAGTGCCTCACACCGAGGCGAGCAGTACTTC. Translated, it gives CSASHRGEQYF. The chain uses TRBV20-1 and TRBJ2-7; D is unresolved. CDR1 and CDR2 (germline): DFQATT, SNEGSKA (reference sequence). Trimming took 6 bases from V and 6 from J, leaving 12 bases between them. This CDR3 is built from 11 residues.

This clone was observed a single time. The rearrangement joins TRBV7-9 to TRBJ1-5; D perhaps matches TRBD1 (5 bases). This CDR3 spans 15 amino acids. Between the trimmed V and J ends, which lost 1 base and 6 bases, there was a span of 13 bases. Germline V gene data show CDR1 as SEHNR and CDR2 as FQNEAQ (reference sequence). The chain's CDR3 is CASSLEGPGPQPQHF. The CDR3 region has the DNA TGTGCCAGCAGCTTAGAGGGTCCAGGGCCTCAGCCCCAGCATTTT.

V and J are TRBV30 and TRBJ1-6; 8 bases are a match to TRBD1. The CDR3 has 15 amino acids. CDR1 and CDR2 from the germline V gene are GTSNPN and SVGIG (reference sequence). The junction had 9 bases not matched to a gene; V was cut back by 2 bases and J by 9 bases. The chain's CDR3 is CAWSPIQGATSPLHF. CDR3 bases: TGTGCCTGGAGTCCCATCCAGGGGGCGACTTCACCCCTCCACTTT. The full variable domain, in which reference TRBV30 and TRBJ1-6 provide the parts outside the CDR3, is SQTIHQWPATLVQPVGSPLSLECTVEGTSNPNLYWYRQAAGRGLQLLFYSVGIGQISSEVPQNLSASRPQDRQFILSSKKLLLSDSGFYLCAWSPIQGATSPLHFGNGTRLTVT.

The chain couples TRBV9 to TRBJ1-2, with 8 nucleotides matching TRBD1. Germline V lookup: CDR1 SGDLS, CDR2 YYNGEE. Trimming removed 2 bases from V and 7 bases from J; junction bases left unmatched: 10. This CDR3 is 15 amino acids long. Here the CDR3 DNA reads TGTGCCAGCAGCGTCAACGATCGACAGGGGCTTGGCTACACCTTC. Protein sequence: CASSVNDRQGLGYTF.

This clone was counted once. The chain uses TRBV2 and TRBJ1-5; D gene ambiguous. The V end lost 4 bases, the J end lost 6 bases, and 22 bases lay between the germline ends. This CDR3 spans 17 amino acids. CDR1 and CDR2 from the germline V gene are SNHLY and FYNNEI. CDR3 bases: TGTGCCAGCAGTGGACGAGGGAGAGGGATATCCGGTCAGCCCCAGCATTTT. This codes for CASSGRGRGISGQPQHF.

V gene TRBV15 combines with J gene TRBJ2-1, with D perhaps TRBD2 (6 bases). Trimming took off 2 bases at V and 7 bases at J, with 15 bases between the two ends. The CDR3 totals 15 residues. Germline CDR1 reads LNHNV; CDR2 reads YYDKDF (reference sequence). The CDR3 protein is CATSRTEGGGNEQFF. CDR3 coding DNA: TGTGCCACCAGCAGAACGGAGGGTGGGGGGAATGAGCAGTTCTTC.

The chain has TRBV7-6 and TRBJ2-4; TRBD2 matches 15 bases. The germline V gene has CDR1 SGHVS and CDR2 FNYEAQ. There are 19 residues in the CDR3. The trim removed 1 base at V and 5 bases at J, leaving 9 bases unmatched. The CDR3 spells CASSLDPGTSGRPQNIQYF. CDR3 DNA: TGTGCCAGCAGCTTAGACCCCGGGACTAGCGGGAGGCCCCAAAACATTCAGTACTTC.

The V gene is TRBV28, the J gene TRBJ2-7, with 10 bases fitting TRBD2. V was clipped by 3 bases and J by 3 bases; unmatched bases: 8. CDR3 length equals 16 residues. Germline CDR1 is MDHEN and CDR2 is SYDVKM. The CDR3 loop reads CASSFALAGARYEQYF. The CDR3 DNA reads TGTGCCAGCAGTTTCGCTCTAGCGGGAGCCCGCTACGAGCAGTACTTC. Using reference TRBV28 and TRBJ2-7 for the parts outside the CDR3, the full variable domain is DVKVTQSSRYLVKRTGEKVFLECVQDMDHENMFWYRQDPGLGLRLIYFSYDVKMKEKGDIPEGYSVSREKKERFSLILESASTNQTSMYLCASSFALAGARYEQYFGPGTRLTVT.

This chain's CDR3 is CASSDRLGRSTEAFF. For the CDR3, the DNA is TGCGCCAGCAGCGATAGACTCGGGAGGAGCACTGAAGCTTTCTTT. The chain has TRBV4-3 and TRBJ1-1; D is ambiguous. V lost 5 bases to trimming and J lost 4 bases, with 17 bases between them. The CDR3 sequence is 15 residues long. Germline V lookup: CDR1 LGHNA, CDR2 YSLEER.

This sequence joins TRBV6-6 and TRBJ2-7; tentative D call: TRBD1 (6 bases). From germline, CDR1 is MNHNY and CDR2 SVGAGI (reference sequence). Between the trimmed V and J ends, which lost 4 bases and 0 bases, there was a span of 10 bases. The CDR3 covers 14 residues. The CDR3: CASSSTGDSYEQYF. CDR3 DNA sequence: TGTGCCAGCAGTTCGACAGGAGACTCCTACGAGCAGTACTTC.

About this clone: A single base separates this from a much larger clone, so it may be a read error. The same CDR3 arises from other DNA sequences in this sample as well. The rearrangement uses TRBV6-4 and TRBJ2-1; TRBD2 agrees at 12 bases. With V trimmed by 0 bases and J by 6 bases, 0 bases remained unmatched. The CDR3 has 15 residues. Per germline, CDR1 MRHNA and CDR2 SNTAGT. The CDR3 is CASSDSTSGSNEQFF. CDR3 in DNA: TGTGCCAGCAGTGACTCGACTAGCGGGAGCAATGAGCAGTTCTTC.

This clone appeared a single time. V usage is TRBV7-9 and J usage is TRBJ1-5, with D unclear. In germline, CDR1 is SEHNR, CDR2 FQNEAQ (reference sequence). CDR3 length equals 14 residues. Trimming removed 6 bases at V and 5 bases at J, with 14 bases between. Here the CDR3 reads CASSQSEAHQPQHF. CDR3 DNA: TGTGCCAGCAGTCAATCGGAGGCCCATCAGCCCCAGCATTTT.

The chain uses TRBV5-1 and TRBJ2-3; 9 bases fit TRBD1. The CDR3 runs to 17 residues. The junction had 10 bases not matched to a gene; V was cut back by 2 bases and J by 3 bases. Germline-derived CDR1 and CDR2 are SGHRS and YFSETQ. CDR3 region: CASSFDRGSTRTDTQYF. CDR3 bases: TGCGCCAGCAGCTTTGACAGGGGGTCGACACGTACAGATACGCAGTATTTT.

The rearrangement links TRBV6-5 to TRBJ2-5, with D perhaps matching TRBD2 (5 bases). This CDR3 contains 13 residues. V lost 2 bases, J lost 10 bases, and 14 bases lay in between. Germline CDR1 and CDR2: MNHEY and SVGAGI. CDR3 amino acids: CASSYRASGDQYF. The CDR3 coding sequence is TGTGCCAGCAGTTACCGGGCTTCCGGGGACCAGTACTTC.

V is TRBV19 and J is TRBJ2-7, with D perhaps TRBD1 (6 bases). CDR3 length equals 15 residues. Trimming removed 5 bases at V and 2 bases at J, with 16 bases between. Per germline, CDR1 LNHDA and CDR2 SQIVND (reference sequence). The CDR3 here is CASSLGAGTAYEQYF. The CDR3 DNA reads TGTGCCAGTAGTCTGGGGGCCGGGACGGCCTACGAGCAGTACTTC.